One sample yielded the 4 T cell receptor beta chains listed below, sequenced in a study of regulatory T cells in long-lasting Graves disease. Construction of the TCR beta libraries employed iRepertoire HTBI primers in conjunction with Arm-PCR of CDR3 regions. TCRdb processed the multiplex PCR reads anew with MiXCR; each CDR3 protein has one entry. This table has 400,000 to 500,000 distinct CDR3 sequences, roughly a fifth appearing once. Time point given: persistent/refractory GD, antithyroid drugs over 5 years with positive TRAb. The TCR library used RNA extracted from PBMCs. The sequencing used peripheral blood mononuclear cells (PBMCs), collected when the disease was refractory, from a patient treated with antithyroid drugs. These receptors all stem from a female donor with Graves disease.

This clonotype has more than one count but fewer than ten. The chain carries TRBV7-8 and TRBJ2-7; 12 bases are shared with TRBD2. The trim removed 4 bases at V and 1 base at J, leaving 8 bases unmatched. Germline CDR1 reads SGHVS; CDR2 reads FQNEAQ. The CDR3 covers 17 residues. The CDR3 DNA sequence: TGTGCCAGCAGCTCCACTTGGACTAGCGGGGTGTCCTACGAGCAGTACTTC. The encoded protein is CASSSTWTSGVSYEQYF.

The V call is TRBV6-1, the J call TRBJ2-1, with 10 bases identical to TRBD1. The germline CDR1 and CDR2 sequences are MNHNS and SASEGT. This CDR3 has 13 residues. The junction had 3 bases not matched to a gene; V was cut back by 4 bases and J by 9 bases. The CDR3 DNA reads as TGTGCCAGCAGTGGCGGACAGGGGGTTGAGCAGTTCTTC. It yields the protein CASSGGQGVEQFF.

On this clonotype itself: A read error may explain this, as a much larger clone is one base away. The chain uses TRBV20-1 and TRBJ2-5; the D gene is possibly TRBD1 (6 bases). Per the germline V gene, CDR1 is DFQATT and CDR2 is SNEGSKA (reference sequence). The CDR3 is 13 amino acids. V lost 2 bases to trimming and J lost 5 bases, with 12 bases between them. The CDR3 DNA reads TGCAGTGCTAGACGAGGGGGAGCTGAGACCCAGTACTTC. It yields the protein CSARRGGAETQYF.

This clonotype was counted many times. V is TRBV12-3 or TRBV12-4 and J is TRBJ1-2; perhaps TRBD1 as D (5 bases). The CDR3 totals 14 residues. Trimming shortened V by 5 bases and J by 6 bases, and 16 bases separated the two germline ends. The CDR3: CASSPRLVGDGYTF. DNA of the CDR3: TGTGCCAGCAGTCCCCGGTTGGTGGGGGATGGCTACACCTTC.